The sequence of this TCR beta chain was determined in a study of T-cell memory formation after mild COVID-19. Study-level background: Largely, the TCR clusters proved donor specific. Study results and caveats: CD4+ bias marked clones expanding day 15 to 37, unlike balanced contracting clones. Pre-infection memory carried some responding clones, suggesting that cross-reactive memory joined.

This clonotype showed up just a few times. Its antigen is not identified. TCRdb re-derived calls from the 5' RACE reads in MiXCR, one entry per CDR3 protein. This sample has more than 350,000 distinct CDR3 sequences, with around a fifth found just once. This CDR3 spans 12 amino acids. V lost 4 bases, J lost 6 bases, and 11 bases lay in between. Germline V gene sequence: CDR1 SGHRS, CDR2 YFSETQ. This TCR derives from an adult woman who had mild COVID-19 (a few samples of this study predate the infection). Cell type and time point are not known. The chain joins TRBV5-1 to TRBJ2-7; D tentatively reads TRBD1 or TRBD2 (6 bases each). Sequenced: PBMCs or a T cell subset sorted from them (not recorded which). The CDR3 protein is CASSPGAVEQYF. Written as DNA, the CDR3 is TGCGCCAGCAGCCCGGGGGCGGTCGAGCAGTACTTC.